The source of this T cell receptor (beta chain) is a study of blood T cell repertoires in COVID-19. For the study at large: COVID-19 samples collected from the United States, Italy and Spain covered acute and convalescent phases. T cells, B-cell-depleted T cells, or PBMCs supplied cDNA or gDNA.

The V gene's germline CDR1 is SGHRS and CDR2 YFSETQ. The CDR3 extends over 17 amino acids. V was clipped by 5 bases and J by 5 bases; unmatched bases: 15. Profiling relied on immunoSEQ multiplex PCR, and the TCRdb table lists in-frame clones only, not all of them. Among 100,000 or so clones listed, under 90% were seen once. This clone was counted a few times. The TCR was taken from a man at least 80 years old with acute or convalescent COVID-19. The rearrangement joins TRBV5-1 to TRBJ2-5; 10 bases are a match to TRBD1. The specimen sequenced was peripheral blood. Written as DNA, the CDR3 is TGCGCCAGCAGAAGACGAATAACCGGGACAGGGGAGGAGACCCAGTACTTC. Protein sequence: CASRRRITGTGEETQYF.